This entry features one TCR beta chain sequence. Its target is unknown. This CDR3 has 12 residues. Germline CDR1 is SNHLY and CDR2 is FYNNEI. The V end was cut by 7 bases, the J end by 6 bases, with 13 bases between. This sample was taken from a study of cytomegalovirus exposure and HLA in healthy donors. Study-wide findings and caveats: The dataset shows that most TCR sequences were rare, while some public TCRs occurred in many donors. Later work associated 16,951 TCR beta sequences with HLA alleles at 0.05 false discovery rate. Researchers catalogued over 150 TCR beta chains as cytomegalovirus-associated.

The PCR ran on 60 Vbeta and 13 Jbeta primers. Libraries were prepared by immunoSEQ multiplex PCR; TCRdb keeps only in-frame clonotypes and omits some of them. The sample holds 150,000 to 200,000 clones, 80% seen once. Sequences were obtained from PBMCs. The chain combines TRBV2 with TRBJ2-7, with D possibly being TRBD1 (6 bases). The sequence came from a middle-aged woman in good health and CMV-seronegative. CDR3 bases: TGTGCCAGCAACCTACAGGGTGGCGAGCAGTACTTC. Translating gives CASNLQGGEQYF. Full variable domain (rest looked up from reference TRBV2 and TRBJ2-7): EPEVTQTPSHQVTQMGQEVILRCVPISNHLYFYWYRQILGQKVEFLVSFYNNEISEKSEIFDDQFSVERPDGSNFTLKIRSTKLEDSAMYFCASNLQGGEQYFGPGTRLTVT.